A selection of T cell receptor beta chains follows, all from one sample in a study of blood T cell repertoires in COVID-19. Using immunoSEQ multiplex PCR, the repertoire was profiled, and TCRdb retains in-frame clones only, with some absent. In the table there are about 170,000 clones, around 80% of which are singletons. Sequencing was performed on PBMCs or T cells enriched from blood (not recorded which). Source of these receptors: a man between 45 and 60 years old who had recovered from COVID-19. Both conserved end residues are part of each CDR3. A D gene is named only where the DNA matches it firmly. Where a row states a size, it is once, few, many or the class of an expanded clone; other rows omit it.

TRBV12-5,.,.,CASGFSKFRYYGYTF
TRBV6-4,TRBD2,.,CASSETSGGTDTQYF
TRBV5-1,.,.,CASSPVAATNEKLFF
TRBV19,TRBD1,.,CASLRGTDHGYTF
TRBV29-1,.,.,CSVEDPSLRTEAFF
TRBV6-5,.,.,CASSYGQITDTQYF
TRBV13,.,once,CASSLGQGGYTF
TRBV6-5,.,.,CASSIQGNYGYTF
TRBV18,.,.,CASSPDSMSNQPQHF
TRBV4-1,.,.,CASSQDLRGSVVTQYF
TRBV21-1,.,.,CASSKDFRDNQPQHF
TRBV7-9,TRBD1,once,CASSLDDRVFGYTF
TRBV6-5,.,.,CASSYARGADQPQHF
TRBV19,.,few,CASRGLLYEQFF
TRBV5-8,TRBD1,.,CASTVDRGRAEQYF
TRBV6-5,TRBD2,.,CASSTSGGASETQYF
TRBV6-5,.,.,CASSSIGNQPQHF
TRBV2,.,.,CASSESGGWRNTEAFF
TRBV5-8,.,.,CASSGGNLVGGYTF
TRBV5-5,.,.,CASSSPLGGPNTGELFF
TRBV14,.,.,CASSQDRRVGELFF
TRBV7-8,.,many,CASSLALLVRTDTQYF
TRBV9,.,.,CASSRGTNEKLFF
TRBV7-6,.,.,CASSDPRRSGNTIYF
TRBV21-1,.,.,CASGIGRQPQHF
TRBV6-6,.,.,CASSPIAGGNTIYF